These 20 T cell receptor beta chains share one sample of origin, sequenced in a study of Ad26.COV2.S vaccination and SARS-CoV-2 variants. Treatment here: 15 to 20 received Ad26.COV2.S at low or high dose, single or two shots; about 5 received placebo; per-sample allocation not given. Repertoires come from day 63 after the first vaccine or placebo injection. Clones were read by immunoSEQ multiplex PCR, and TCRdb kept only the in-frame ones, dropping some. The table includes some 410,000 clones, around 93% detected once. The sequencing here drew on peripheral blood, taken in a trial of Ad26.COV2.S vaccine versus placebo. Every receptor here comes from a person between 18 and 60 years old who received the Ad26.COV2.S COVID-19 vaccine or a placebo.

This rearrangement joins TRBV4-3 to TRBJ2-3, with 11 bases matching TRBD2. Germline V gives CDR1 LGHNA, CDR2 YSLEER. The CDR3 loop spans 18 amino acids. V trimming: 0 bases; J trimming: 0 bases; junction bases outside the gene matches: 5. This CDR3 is CASSQDQVAGGSTDTQYF. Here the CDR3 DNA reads TGCGCCAGCAGCCAAGATCAGGTAGCGGGGGGGAGCACAGATACGCAGTATTTT.

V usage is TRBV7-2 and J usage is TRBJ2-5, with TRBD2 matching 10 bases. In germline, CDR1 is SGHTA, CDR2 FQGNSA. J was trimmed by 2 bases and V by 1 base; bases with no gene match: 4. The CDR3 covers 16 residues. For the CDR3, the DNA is TGTGCCAGCAGCTTAGTTGTAGCGGGGGGTCAAGAGACCCAGTACTTC. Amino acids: CASSLVVAGGQETQYF.

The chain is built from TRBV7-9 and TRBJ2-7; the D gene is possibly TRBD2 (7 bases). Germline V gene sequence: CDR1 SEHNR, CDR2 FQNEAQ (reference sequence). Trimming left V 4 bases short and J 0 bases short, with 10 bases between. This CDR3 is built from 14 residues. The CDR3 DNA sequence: TGTGCCAGCAGCTCTAGGGGGGGCTCCTACGAGCAGTACTTC. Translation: CASSSRGGSYEQYF.

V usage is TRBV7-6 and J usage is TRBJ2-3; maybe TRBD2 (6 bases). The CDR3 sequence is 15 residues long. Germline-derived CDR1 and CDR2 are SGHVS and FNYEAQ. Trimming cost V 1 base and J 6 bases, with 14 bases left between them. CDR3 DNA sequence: TGTGCCAGCAGCTTAGTGGCTTCCCGGGGGGATACGCAGTATTTT. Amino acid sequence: CASSLVASRGDTQYF.

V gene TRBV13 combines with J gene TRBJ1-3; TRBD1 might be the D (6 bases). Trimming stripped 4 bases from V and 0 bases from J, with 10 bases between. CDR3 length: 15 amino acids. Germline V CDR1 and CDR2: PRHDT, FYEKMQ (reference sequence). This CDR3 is CASSSDSNSGNTIYF. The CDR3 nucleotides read TGTGCCAGCAGCTCGGACAGTAACTCTGGAAACACCATATATTTT.

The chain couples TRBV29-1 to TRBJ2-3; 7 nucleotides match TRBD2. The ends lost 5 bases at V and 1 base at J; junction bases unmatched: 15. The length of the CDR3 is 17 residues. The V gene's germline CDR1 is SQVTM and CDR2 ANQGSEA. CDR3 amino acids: CSVFLMKGTTRTDTQYF. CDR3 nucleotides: TGCAGCGTTTTCCTGATGAAAGGGACTACCCGCACAGATACGCAGTATTTT.

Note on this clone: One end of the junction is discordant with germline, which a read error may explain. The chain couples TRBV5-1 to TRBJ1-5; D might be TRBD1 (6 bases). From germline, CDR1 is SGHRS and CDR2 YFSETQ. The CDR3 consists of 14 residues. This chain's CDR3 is CARSLGGAGQPQHF. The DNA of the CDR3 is TGCGCCCGCAGCTTGGGGGGGGCGGGCCAGCCCCAGCATTTT.

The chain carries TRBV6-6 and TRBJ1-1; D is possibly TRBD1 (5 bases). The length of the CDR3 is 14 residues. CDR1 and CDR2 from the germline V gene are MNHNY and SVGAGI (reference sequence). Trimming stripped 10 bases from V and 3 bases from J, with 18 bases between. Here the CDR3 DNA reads TGTGCCACCGGGTGGGGGAAGGAAGACACTGAAGCTTTCTTT. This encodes CATGWGKEDTEAFF.

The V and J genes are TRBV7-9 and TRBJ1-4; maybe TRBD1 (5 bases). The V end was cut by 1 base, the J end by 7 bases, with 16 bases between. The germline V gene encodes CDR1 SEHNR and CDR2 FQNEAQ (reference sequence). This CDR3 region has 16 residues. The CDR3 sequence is CASSLEGTALGEKLFF. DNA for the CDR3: TGTGCCAGCAGCTTAGAGGGGACGGCACTGGGTGAAAAACTGTTTTTT.

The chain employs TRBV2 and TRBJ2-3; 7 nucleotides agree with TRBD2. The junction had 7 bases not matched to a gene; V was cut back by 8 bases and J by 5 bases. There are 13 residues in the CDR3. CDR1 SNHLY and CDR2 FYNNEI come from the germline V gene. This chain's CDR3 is CASGRLAKDTQYF. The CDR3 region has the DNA TGTGCCAGCGGTCGACTAGCCAAAGATACGCAGTATTTT.

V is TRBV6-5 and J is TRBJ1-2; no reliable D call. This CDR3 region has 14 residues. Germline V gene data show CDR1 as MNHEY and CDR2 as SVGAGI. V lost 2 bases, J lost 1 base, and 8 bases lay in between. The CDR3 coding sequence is TGTGCCAGCAGTTACGACAACCGTAACTATGGCTACACCTTC. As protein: CASSYDNRNYGYTF.

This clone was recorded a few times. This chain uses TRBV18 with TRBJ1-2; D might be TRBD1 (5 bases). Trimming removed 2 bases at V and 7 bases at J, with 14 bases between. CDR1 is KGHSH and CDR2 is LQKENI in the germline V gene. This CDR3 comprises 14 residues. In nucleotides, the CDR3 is TGTGCCAGCTCACCAAGTGACAGTAGCGGTGGCTACACCTTC. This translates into CASSPSDSSGGYTF. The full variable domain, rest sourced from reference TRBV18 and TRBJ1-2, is NAGVMQNPRHLVRRRGQEARLRCSPMKGHSHVYWYRQLPEEGLKFMVYLQKENIIDESGMPKERFSAEFPKEGPSILRIQQVVRGDSAAYFCASSPSDSSGGYTFGSGTRLTVV.

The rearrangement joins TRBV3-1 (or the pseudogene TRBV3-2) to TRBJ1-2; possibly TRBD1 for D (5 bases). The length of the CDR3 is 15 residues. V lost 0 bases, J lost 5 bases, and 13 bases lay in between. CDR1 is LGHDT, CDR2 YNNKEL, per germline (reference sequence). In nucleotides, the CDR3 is TGTGCCAGCAGCCAAGATCGAAGGGGCCGGTATGGCTACACCTTC. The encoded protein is CASSQDRRGRYGYTF.

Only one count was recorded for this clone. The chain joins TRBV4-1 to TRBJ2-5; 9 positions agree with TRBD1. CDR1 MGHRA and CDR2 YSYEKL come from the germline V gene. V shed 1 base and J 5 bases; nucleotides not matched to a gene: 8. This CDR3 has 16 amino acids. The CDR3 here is CASSQGRDRARETQYF. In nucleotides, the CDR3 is TGCGCCAGCAGCCAAGGTCGGGACAGGGCGCGGGAGACCCAGTACTTC.

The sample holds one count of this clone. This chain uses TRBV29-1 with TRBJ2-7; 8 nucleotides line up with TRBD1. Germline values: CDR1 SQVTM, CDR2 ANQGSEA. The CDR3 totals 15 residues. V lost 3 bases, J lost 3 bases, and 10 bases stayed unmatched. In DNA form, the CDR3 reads TGCAGCGTTGAGGGGACAGGTCGGGATGTCTACGAGCAGTACTTC. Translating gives CSVEGTGRDVYEQYF.

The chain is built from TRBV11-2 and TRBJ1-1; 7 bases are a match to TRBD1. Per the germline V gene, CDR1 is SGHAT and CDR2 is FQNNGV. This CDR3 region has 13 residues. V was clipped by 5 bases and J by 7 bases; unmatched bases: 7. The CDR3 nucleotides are TGTGCCAGCAGCAAGACAGGGTCCCTTGAAGCTTTCTTT. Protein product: CASSKTGSLEAFF. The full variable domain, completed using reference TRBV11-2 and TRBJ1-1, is EAGVAQSPRYKIIEKRQSVAFWCNPISGHATLYWYQQILGQGPKLLIQFQNNGVVDDSQLPKDRFSAERLKGVDSTLKIQPAKLEDSAVYLCASSKTGSLEAFFGQGTRLTVV.

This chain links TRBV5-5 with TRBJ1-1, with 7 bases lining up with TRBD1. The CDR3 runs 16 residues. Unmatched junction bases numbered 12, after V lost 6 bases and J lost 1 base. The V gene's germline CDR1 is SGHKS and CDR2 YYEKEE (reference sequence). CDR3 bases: TGTGCCAGCACCAACCTTCCCGGGACAGCGAACACTGAAGCTTTCTTT. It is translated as CASTNLPGTANTEAFF.

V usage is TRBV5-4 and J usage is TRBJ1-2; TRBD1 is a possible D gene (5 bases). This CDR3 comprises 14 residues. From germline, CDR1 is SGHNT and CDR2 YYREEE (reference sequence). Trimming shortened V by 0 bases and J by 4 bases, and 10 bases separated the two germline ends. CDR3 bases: TGTGCCAGCAGCTTGGGGCAGGGTGTCTATGGCTACACCTTC. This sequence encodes CASSLGQGVYGYTF.

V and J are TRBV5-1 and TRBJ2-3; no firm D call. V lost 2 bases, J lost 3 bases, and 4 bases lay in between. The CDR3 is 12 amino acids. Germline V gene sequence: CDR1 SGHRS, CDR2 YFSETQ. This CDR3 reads CASSFGTDTQYF. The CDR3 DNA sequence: TGCGCCAGCAGCTTTGGTACAGATACGCAGTATTTT.

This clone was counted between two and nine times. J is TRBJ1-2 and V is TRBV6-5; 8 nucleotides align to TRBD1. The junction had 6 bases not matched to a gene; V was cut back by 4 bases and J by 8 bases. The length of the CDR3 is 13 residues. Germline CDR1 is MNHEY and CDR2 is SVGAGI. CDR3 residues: CASSSRTGSGYTF. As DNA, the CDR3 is TGTGCCAGCAGTTCTCGGACAGGGTCGGGCTACACCTTC.